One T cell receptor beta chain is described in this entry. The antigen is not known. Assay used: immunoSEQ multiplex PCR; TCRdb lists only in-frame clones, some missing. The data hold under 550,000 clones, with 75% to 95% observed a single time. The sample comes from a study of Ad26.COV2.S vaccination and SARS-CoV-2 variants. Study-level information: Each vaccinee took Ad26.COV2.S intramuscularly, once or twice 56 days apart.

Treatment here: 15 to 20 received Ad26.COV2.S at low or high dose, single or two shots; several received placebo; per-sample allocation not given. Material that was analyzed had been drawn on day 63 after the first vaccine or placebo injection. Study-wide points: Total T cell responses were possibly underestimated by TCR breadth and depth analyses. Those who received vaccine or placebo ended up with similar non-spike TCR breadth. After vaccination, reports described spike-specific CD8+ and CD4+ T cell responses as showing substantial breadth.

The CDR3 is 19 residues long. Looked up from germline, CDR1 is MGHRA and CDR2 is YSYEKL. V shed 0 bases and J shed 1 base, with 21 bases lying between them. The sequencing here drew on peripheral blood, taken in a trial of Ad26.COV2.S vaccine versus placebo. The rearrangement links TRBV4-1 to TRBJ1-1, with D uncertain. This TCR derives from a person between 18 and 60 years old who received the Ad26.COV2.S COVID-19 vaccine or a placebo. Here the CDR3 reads CASSQDFRRSRLSNTEAFF. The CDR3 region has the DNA TGCGCCAGCAGCCAAGATTTTAGAAGATCGCGGCTATCGAACACTGAAGCTTTCTTT.